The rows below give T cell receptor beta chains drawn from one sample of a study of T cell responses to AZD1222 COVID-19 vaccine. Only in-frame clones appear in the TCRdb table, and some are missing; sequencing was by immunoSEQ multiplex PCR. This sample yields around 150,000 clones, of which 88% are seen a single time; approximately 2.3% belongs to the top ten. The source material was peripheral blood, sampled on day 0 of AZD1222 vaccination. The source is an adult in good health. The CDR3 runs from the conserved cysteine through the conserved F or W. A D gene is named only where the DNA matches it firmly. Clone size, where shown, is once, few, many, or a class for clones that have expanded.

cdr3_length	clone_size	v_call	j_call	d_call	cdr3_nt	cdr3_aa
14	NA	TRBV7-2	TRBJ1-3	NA	TGTGCCAGCAGCCCTCGGCTCTCTGGAAACACCATATATTTT	CASSPRLSGNTIYF
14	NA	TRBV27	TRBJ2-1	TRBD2	TGTGCCAGCTCGACTAGCGGGCCGTACAATGAGCAGTTCTTC	CASSTSGPYNEQFF
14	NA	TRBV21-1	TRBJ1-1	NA	TGTGCCAGCAGCAAAGAACAGCAGAACACTGAAGCTTTCTTT	CASSKEQQNTEAFF
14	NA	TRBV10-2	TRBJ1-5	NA	TGCGCCAGCAGTGGGGCGGAACTAAATCAGCCCCAGCATTTT	CASSGAELNQPQHF
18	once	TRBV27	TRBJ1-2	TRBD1	TGTGCCAGCAGTTCCATCGTGGGGGACAGGGAGGCTCGGTATGGCTACACCTTC	CASSSIVGDREARYGYTF
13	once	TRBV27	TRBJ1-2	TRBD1	TGTGCCAGCAGTTTAGGACAGGGAGGCGGCTACACCTTC	CASSLGQGGGYTF
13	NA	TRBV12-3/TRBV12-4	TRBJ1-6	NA	TGTGCCAGCAGTTTAAGGGAAAATTCACCCCTCCACTTT	CASSLRENSPLHF
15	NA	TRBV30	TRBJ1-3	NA	TGTGCCTGGAAACTGGGTGAACTGTACTCAAACACCATATATTTT	CAWKLGELYSNTIYF
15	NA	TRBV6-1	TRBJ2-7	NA	TGTGCCAGCAGTGAATTACGGGGGAGCTCCTACGAGCAGTACTTC	CASSELRGSSYEQYF
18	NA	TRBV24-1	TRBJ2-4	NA	TGTGCCACCAGTGATAGTGGGACCGTCATCCTAGCCAAAAACATTCAGTACTTC	CATSDSGTVILAKNIQYF
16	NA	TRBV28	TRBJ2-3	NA	TGTGCCAGCAGTTTATCCAGGGATACTAGCACAGATACGCAGTATTTT	CASSLSRDTSTDTQYF
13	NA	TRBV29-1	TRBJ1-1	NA	TGCAGCGTTGAAGATCCCGTACCATTTGATGCTTTCTTT	CSVEDPVPFDAFF
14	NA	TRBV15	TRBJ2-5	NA	TGTGCCACCAGCAACGGACGGGGATGGGAGACCCAGTACTTC	CATSNGRGWETQYF